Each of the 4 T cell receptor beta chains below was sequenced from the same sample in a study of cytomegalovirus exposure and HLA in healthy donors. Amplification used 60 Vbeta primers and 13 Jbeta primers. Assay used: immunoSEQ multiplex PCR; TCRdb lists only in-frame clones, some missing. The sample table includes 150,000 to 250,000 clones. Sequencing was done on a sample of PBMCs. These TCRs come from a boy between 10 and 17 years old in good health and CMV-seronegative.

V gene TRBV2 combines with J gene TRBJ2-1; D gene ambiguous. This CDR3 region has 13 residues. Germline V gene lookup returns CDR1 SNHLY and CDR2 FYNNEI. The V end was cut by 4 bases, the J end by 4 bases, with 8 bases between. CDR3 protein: CASSVSPYNEQFF. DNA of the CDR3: TGTGCCAGCAGTGTGAGCCCTTACAATGAGCAGTTCTTC.

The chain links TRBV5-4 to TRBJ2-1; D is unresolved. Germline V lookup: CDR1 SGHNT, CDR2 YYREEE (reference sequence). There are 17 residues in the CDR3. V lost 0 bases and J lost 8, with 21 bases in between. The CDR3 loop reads CASSLGSSLALFDEQFF. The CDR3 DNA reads TGTGCCAGCAGCTTGGGTTCTAGTTTGGCCCTGTTCGATGAGCAGTTCTTC. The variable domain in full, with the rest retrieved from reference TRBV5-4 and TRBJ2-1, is ETGVTQSPTHLIKTRGQQVTLRCSSQSGHNTVSWYQQALGQGPQFIFQYYREEENGRGNFPPRFSGLQFPNYSSELNVNALELDDSALYLCASSLGSSLALFDEQFFGPGTRLTVL.

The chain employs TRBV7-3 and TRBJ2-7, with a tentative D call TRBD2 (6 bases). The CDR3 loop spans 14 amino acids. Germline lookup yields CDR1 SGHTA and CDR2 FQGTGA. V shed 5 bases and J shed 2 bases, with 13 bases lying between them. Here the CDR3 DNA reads TGTGCCAGCAGCCCACCGGGGACTGCCTACGAGCAGTACTTC. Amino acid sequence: CASSPPGTAYEQYF.

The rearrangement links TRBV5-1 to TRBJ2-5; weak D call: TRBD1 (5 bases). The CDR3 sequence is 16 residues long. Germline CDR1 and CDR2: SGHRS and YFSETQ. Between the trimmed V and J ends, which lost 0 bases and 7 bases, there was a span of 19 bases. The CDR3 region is CASSLGRFRPRGTQYF. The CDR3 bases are TGCGCCAGCAGCTTGGGCCGCTTCCGCCCAAGGGGGACCCAGTACTTC.